This T cell receptor (beta chain) appears in the sequencing data of a study of blood T cell repertoires in COVID-19. Study details: Acute and convalescent COVID-19 specimens originated in the United States, Italy and Spain.

Method: immunoSEQ multiplex PCR; TCRdb's copy keeps in-frame clones and lacks some. The profile shows around 230,000 clones, around 83% of them singletons. V was cut by 3 bases and J by 9 bases, with 22 bases left in between. The V gene's germline CDR1 is SGHRS and CDR2 YFSETQ. The CDR3 has 16 residues. The rearrangement uses TRBV5-1 and TRBJ1-3; perhaps TRBD1 as D (5 bases). The receptor's source is a woman aged 50 to 60 with acute or convalescent COVID-19. The sequencing input was peripheral blood. CDR3 residues: CASSWAPRGFDGTIYF. As DNA, the CDR3 is TGCGCCAGCAGCTGGGCCCCAAGGGGATTTGACGGCACCATATATTTT.